This T cell receptor (beta chain) was profiled in a study of a mutant IDH1 vaccine in newly diagnosed glioma. Turning to the study itself: There were about 60% males and approximately 38% females among treated patients, whose mean age was approximately 41 years.

This clone came up a few times. Its antigen is undetermined. The sample's time point: baseline, week 1 (first vaccination visit). Stated treatment: pre-vaccination baseline after standard-of-care therapy. There were new WHO grade 3 or 4 astrocytomas in the donors, and these were IDH1-mutant and ATRX-lost. Unmatched junction bases numbered 4, after V lost 5 bases and J lost 4 bases. CDR3 size: 15 residues. CDR1 and CDR2 from the germline V gene are MRHNA and SNTAGT. General study results and limits: With respect to changes in top peripheral T cell clonotypes, pseudoprogression seemed unrelated. Immune responses induced by the vaccine were seen in 93.3% of patients, spanning multiple MHC alleles.

Libraries were prepared by immunoSEQ multiplex PCR; TCRdb keeps only in-frame clonotypes and omits some of them. This sample has 30,000 to 40,000 clones, with around 78% found just once. This receptor was obtained from a man aged 40-49 years with glioma. Some clones in this sample may be carry-over from other donors' samples. The J gene is TRBJ2-3, the V gene TRBV6-4, with 12 bases lining up with TRBD2. Here the sequenced sample was PBMCs, taken from a glioma patient treated with radiotherapy, temozolomide or both. This CDR3 reads CASSPSGGAADTQYF. As DNA, the CDR3 is TGTGCCAGCAGTCCTAGCGGGGGGGCAGCAGATACGCAGTATTTT.